This T cell receptor beta chain emerged from a study of response to subunit inactivated influenza vaccine. Study-wide results and limits: That few new T cells are recruited by each seasonal influenza vaccination was the authors' suggestion.

TCRdb used MiXCR to reprocess the RT-PCR reads, holding one entry per CDR3 protein. Seen here are around 520,000 distinct CDR3 sequences, 25% observed once, and the top ten hold approximately 2%. As concerns this clonotype: Its antigen remains unidentified.

The CDR3 covers 16 residues. From germline, CDR1 is MDHEN and CDR2 SYDVKM. Germline trimming cut 5 bases from V and 5 bases from J; bases unmatched to any gene: 12. The TCR was taken from a man in his forties or fifties who received an inactivated influenza vaccine. This chain joins TRBV28 and TRBJ2-3; 8 bases are shared with TRBD1. The sample was CD4+ T cells sorted from PBMCs, taken 4 to 6 days after vaccination. CDR3 in amino acids: CASSRGTGPRGDTQYF. The CDR3 bases are TGTGCCAGCAGTCGCGGGACAGGACCGAGGGGAGATACGCAGTATTTT.